Listed below are T cell receptor beta chains from one sample, sequenced in a study of blood T cell repertoires in COVID-19. Method: immunoSEQ multiplex PCR; TCRdb's copy keeps in-frame clones and lacks some. In the table there are 200,000 to 250,000 clones, 65% to 90% of which are singletons. Sequenced sample: peripheral blood. The receptors were sampled from a woman in her 70s with acute or convalescent COVID-19. CDR3s include the opening cysteine and the closing phenylalanine or tryptophan. The D gene is left open where the match is weak. Size is omitted from some rows. Given values are once, few, many or a class for expanded clones.

-	-	TRBV28	TRBJ1-1	CASSLSGAGRTEAFF	TGTGCCAGCAGTTTATCGGGGGCCGGGAGGACTGAAGCTTTCTTT
TRBD2	few	TRBV7-2	TRBJ2-7	CASSLMGEGEQYF	TGTGCCAGCAGCTTAATGGGGGAGGGCGAGCAGTACTTC
-	-	TRBV5-1	TRBJ2-5	CASSLSGFQETQYF	TGCGCCAGCAGCTTGTCAGGATTCCAAGAGACCCAGTACTTC
TRBD1	-	TRBV2	TRBJ2-3	CASSRQGAMDTQYF	TGTGCCAGCAGTCGACAGGGGGCTATGGATACGCAGTATTTT
-	-	TRBV7-9	TRBJ1-2	CASSLAQATDYGYTF	TGTGCCAGCAGCTTAGCGCAAGCGACGGACTATGGCTACACCTTC
TRBD1	-	TRBV18	TRBJ1-1	CASSSRQGTEAFF	TGTGCCAGCTCGTCCAGACAGGGCACTGAAGCTTTCTTT
TRBD1	-	TRBV19	TRBJ1-5	CASSMHRGLNQPQHF	TGTGCCAGTAGTATGCACAGGGGTTTGAATCAGCCCCAGCATTTT
TRBD2	-	TRBV13	TRBJ2-1	CASSPAGGLYNEQFF	TGTGCCAGCAGCCCCGCGGGGGGCCTGTACAATGAGCAGTTCTTC
-	-	TRBV18	TRBJ1-5	CASSRTANSNQPQHF	TGTGCCAGCTCGAGGACAGCTAATAGCAATCAGCCCCAGCATTTT
TRBD1	-	TRBV6-5	TRBJ1-1	CASSYRQGRNTEAFF	TGTGCCAGCAGTTATCGACAGGGCAGGAACACTGAAGCTTTCTTT
-	-	TRBV6-4	TRBJ1-2	CASSVDSNTNYGYTF	TGTGCCAGCAGCGTTGACAGTAACACTAACTATGGCTACACCTTC
-	-	TRBV23-1	TRBJ2-7	CASSQSSPYF	TGCGCCAGCAGTCAATCGAGTCCGTACTTC
-	-	TRBV27	TRBJ1-5	CASSSGEFQPQHF	TGTGCCAGCAGCTCAGGGGAATTTCAGCCCCAGCATTTT
-	few	TRBV2	TRBJ1-1	CASSAEQTGNTEAFF	TGTGCCAGCAGTGCCGAGCAGACAGGGAACACTGAAGCTTTCTTT
TRBD1	many	TRBV5-1	TRBJ1-6	CASSLALTGGYNSPLHF	TGCGCCAGCAGCTTGGCCCTGACAGGGGGTTATAATTCACCCCTCCACTTT
-	-	TRBV3-1/TRBV3-2	TRBJ1-4	CASSRGQREKLFF	TGTGCCAGCAGCCGCGGACAGAGAGAAAAACTGTTTTTT
-	few	TRBV7-2	TRBJ1-4	CASSLSGTLGEKLFF	TGTGCCAGCAGCTTATCCGGGACACTAGGGGAAAAACTGTTTTTT
-	-	TRBV6-2/TRBV6-3	TRBJ1-2	CASSGQLYGYTF	TGTGCCAGCAGTGGACAGCTCTATGGCTACACCTTC
-	-	TRBV7-2	TRBJ1-5	CASSLDSLNNQPQHF	TGTGCCAGCAGCTTAGATAGTCTGAACAATCAGCCCCAGCATTTT
TRBD2	-	TRBV7-2	TRBJ2-3	CASRLSGALTDTQYF	TGTGCCAGCAGACTGAGCGGGGCCCTCACAGATACGCAGTATTTT
TRBD1	once	TRBV19	TRBJ2-5	CASKRTGEQIETQYF	TGTGCCAGTAAAAGGACAGGGGAGCAAATCGAGACCCAGTACTTC
TRBD1	once	TRBV28	TRBJ1-5	CASSSSGGYQPQHF	TGTGCCAGCAGTTCCTCAGGGGGGTATCAGCCCCAGCATTTT
-	-	TRBV28	TRBJ1-6	CASKSLQSNSPLHF	TGTGCCAGCAAATCGTTACAGTCTAATTCACCCCTCCACTTT
TRBD1	once	TRBV6-5	TRBJ1-1	CASTDRGHGTEAFF	TGTGCCAGCACCGACAGGGGTCACGGCACTGAAGCTTTCTTT
-	-	TRBV2	TRBJ2-5	CASSDRGLQETQYF	TGTGCCAGCAGTGACAGGGGCCTCCAAGAGACCCAGTACTTC
TRBD1	-	TRBV10-3	TRBJ2-2	CAISGVRRTGAKTGELFF	TGTGCCATCAGTGGAGTACGCCGGACAGGGGCAAAAACCGGGGAGCTGTTTTTT